Included here is one TCR beta chain sequence, with context. This record belongs to a study of blood T cell repertoires in COVID-19. On the study more broadly: Acute-phase and convalescent COVID-19 samples originated in the United States, Italy and Spain.

Germline V lookup: CDR1 SGHNT, CDR2 YYREEE (reference sequence). With V trimmed by 4 bases and J by 6 bases, 15 bases remained unmatched. CDR3 length: 18 amino acids. The repertoire was sequenced with immunoSEQ multiplex PCR; TCRdb's copy has only in-frame clones and lacks some. The table lists 50,000 to 75,000 clones, around 82% of them singletons. Sequencing input: peripheral blood. The chain carries TRBV5-4 and TRBJ2-3; 12 bases fit TRBD2. The origin of this receptor is a man aged 55-75 years with COVID-19, enrolled during active disease. CDR3 in DNA: TGTGCCAGCAGCCCTGGAGGGCTAGCGGGGGGGCTTGGGGATACGCAGTATTTT. Translation gives CASSPGGLAGGLGDTQYF. Full variable domain (missing parts from reference TRBV5-4 and TRBJ2-3): ETGVTQSPTHLIKTRGQQVTLRCSSQSGHNTVSWYQQALGQGPQFIFQYYREEENGRGNFPPRFSGLQFPNYSSELNVNALELDDSALYLCASSPGGLAGGLGDTQYFGPGTRLTVL.